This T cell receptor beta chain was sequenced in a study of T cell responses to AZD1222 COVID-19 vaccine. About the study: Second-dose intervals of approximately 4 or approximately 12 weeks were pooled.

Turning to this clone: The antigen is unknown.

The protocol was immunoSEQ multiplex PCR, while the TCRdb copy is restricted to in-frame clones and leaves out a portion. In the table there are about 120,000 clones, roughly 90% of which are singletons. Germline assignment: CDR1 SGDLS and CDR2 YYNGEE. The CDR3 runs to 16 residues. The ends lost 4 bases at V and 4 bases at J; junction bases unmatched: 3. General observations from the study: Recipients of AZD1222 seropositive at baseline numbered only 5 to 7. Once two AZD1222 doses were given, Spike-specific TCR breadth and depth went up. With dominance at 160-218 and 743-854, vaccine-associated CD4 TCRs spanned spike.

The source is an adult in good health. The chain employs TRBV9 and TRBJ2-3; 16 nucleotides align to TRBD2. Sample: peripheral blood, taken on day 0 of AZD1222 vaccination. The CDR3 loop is CASSIGTSGGADTQYF. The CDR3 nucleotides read TGTGCCAGCAGCATCGGGACTAGCGGGGGGGCAGATACGCAGTATTTT. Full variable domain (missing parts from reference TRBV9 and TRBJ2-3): DSGVTQTPKHLITATGQRVTLRCSPRSGDLSVYWYQQSLDQGLQFLIQYYNGEERAKGNILERFSAQQFPDLHSELNLSSLELGDSALYFCASSIGTSGGADTQYFGPGTRLTVL.